The sequence of this TCR beta chain was determined in a study of cytomegalovirus exposure and HLA in healthy donors. This clone was observed a handful of times. PCR amplification relied on 60 Vbeta primers (plus 13 Jbeta primers). Sequenced by immunoSEQ multiplex PCR; TCRdb stores in-frame clones only, minus some. This sample has 74,000 or so clones, with less than 80% found just once. The sample comprised PBMCs. The source of this sequence is a woman aged 40-49 years in good health and CMV-seronegative.

The CDR3 DNA is TGTGCCAGAAGCTTTGACAGGTCGGCGAACACTGAAGCTTTCTTT. The encoded protein is CARSFDRSANTEAFF. The V and J genes are TRBV5-3 and TRBJ1-1; possible D gene TRBD1, 6 bases. TRBV5-3 is placed among ORFs of uncertain function. Trimming removed 2 bases at V and 1 base at J, with 12 bases between. The CDR3 is 15 amino acids.